The next 11 T cell receptor beta chains were all read from a single sample in a study of T cell repertoires in cytomegalovirus infection. From the reads, TCRdb called clonotypes with MiXCR, one entry per CDR3 protein. Here the sample spans about 310,000 distinct CDR3 sequences, roughly 25% being singletons. No antigen has been identified for these receptors. Specimen: cultured PBMCs, collected from culture after CMV antigen stimulation. These receptors all stem from a human donor in good health (CMV status not recorded). Some clones in this sample may be carry-over from other donors' samples.

The rearrangement uses TRBV7-2 and TRBJ2-1; D gene unclear. Germline V lookup: CDR1 SGHTA, CDR2 FQGNSA. This CDR3 has 13 residues. V shed 5 bases and J shed 2 bases, with 7 bases lying between them. The CDR3 spells CASSPSTYNEQFF. Here the CDR3 DNA reads TGTGCCAGCAGCCCATCAACCTACAATGAGCAGTTCTTC.

A few counts support this clonotype. V usage is TRBV11-1 and J usage is TRBJ2-5, with D maybe TRBD2 (6 bases). The CDR3 consists of 15 residues. The V end was cut by 5 bases, the J end by 5 bases, with 18 bases between. Germline CDR1 reads SGHAT; CDR2 reads FQDESV (reference sequence). For the CDR3, the DNA is TGTGCCAGCAGCCAAGGGACTGCCAGGATCGAGACCCAGTACTTC. Encoded protein: CASSQGTARIETQYF.

This clonotype was counted ten times or more. The chain employs TRBV7-2 and TRBJ2-1; 9 bases map to TRBD1. This CDR3 contains 17 residues. Germline V gives CDR1 SGHTA, CDR2 FQGNSA. The V and J ends lost 5 bases and 7 bases, in that order; junction bases with no gene match: 15. The CDR3 bases are TGTGCCAGCAGCCCAGGACAGGGGAGGACACGTGCGAATGAGCAGTTCTTC. This codes for CASSPGQGRTRANEQFF.

The chain is built from TRBV9 and TRBJ2-3; D remains ambiguous. The CDR3 is 16 residues long. The V end lost 2 bases, the J end lost 5 bases, and 18 bases lay between the germline ends. Germline CDR1 SGDLS, CDR2 YYNGEE. CDR3 coding DNA: TGTGCCAGCAGCGTTGGCCACCTAACCATGGGAGATACGCAGTATTTT. Amino acids: CASSVGHLTMGDTQYF.

This clonotype was recorded many times. The genes are TRBV7-8 and TRBJ1-4; 7 bases agree with TRBD1. Trimming at V came to 5 bases and at J to 5 bases, leaving 2 bases not matched to a gene. The germline CDR1 and CDR2 sequences are SGHVS and FQNEAQ. The CDR3 consists of 13 residues. The CDR3 loop reads CASSRDRNEKLFF. CDR3 sequence (DNA): TGTGCCAGCAGCCGGGACAGAAATGAAAAACTGTTTTTT.

This clonotype was recorded a few times. At one end the junction does not follow the germline gene, possibly because of a read error. The chain combines TRBV20-1 with TRBJ2-1; D is tentatively TRBD1 or TRBD2 (6 bases each). CDR3 size: 11 residues. In germline, CDR1 is DFQATT, CDR2 SNEGSKA (reference sequence). The chain's CDR3 is CSAREGGEQFF. Here the CDR3 DNA reads TGCAGTGCTCGAGAGGGGGGTGAGCAGTTCTTC.

This clonotype was observed a handful of times. The genes are TRBV7-9 and TRBJ2-1; 8 positions agree with TRBD2. The CDR3 loop spans 14 amino acids. The germline V gene has CDR1 SEHNR and CDR2 FQNEAQ (reference sequence). Trimming removed 6 bases from V and 4 bases from J; junction bases left unmatched: 5. In DNA, the CDR3 is TGTGCCAGCAGTACTAGCGGCTTTTACAATGAGCAGTTCTTC. Amino acid sequence: CASSTSGFYNEQFF.

This chain uses TRBV7-2 with TRBJ2-3; 10 bases map to TRBD2. Trimming removed 4 bases from V and 11 bases from J; junction bases left unmatched: 12. The CDR3 sequence is 15 residues long. CDR1 and CDR2 from the germline V gene are SGHTA and FQGNSA. The CDR3 nucleotides are TGTGCCAGCAGCTCTCTCGGGACTAGCGAACCAGGGCAGTATTTT. It specifies CASSSLGTSEPGQYF.

V and J are TRBV3-1 and TRBJ2-7, with D tentatively TRBD2 (7 bases). In germline, CDR1 is LGHDT, CDR2 YNNKEL (reference sequence). Trimming stripped 4 bases from V and 1 base from J, with 14 bases between. The CDR3 sequence is 15 residues long. The CDR3 nucleotides are TGTGCCAGCAGCCGTCAACGGGGGGCTTCCTACGAGCAGTACTTC. It encodes CASSRQRGASYEQYF.

The gene calls are TRBV6-2 or TRBV6-3 and TRBJ2-1; TRBD2 matches 8 bases. The CDR3 runs 17 residues. Germline values: CDR1 MNHEY, CDR2 SVGEGT. Unmatched junction bases numbered 10, after V lost 2 bases and J lost 4 bases. The CDR3 protein is CASSYARGGGQYNEQFF. The CDR3 DNA follows: TGTGCCAGCAGTTACGCCCGGGGGGGGGGGCAATACAATGAGCAGTTCTTC.

This clonotype was seen repeatedly, ten times or more. This chain uses TRBV4-1 with TRBJ2-1; D is possibly TRBD1 (5 bases). The germline V and J ends were trimmed by 1 base and 3 bases, with 13 bases remaining between them. CDR3 size: 16 residues. In germline, CDR1 is MGHRA, CDR2 YSYEKL. The DNA for the CDR3 is TGCGCCAGCAGCCAAGTGGACATCCTGGTCTACAATGAGCAGTTCTTC. Amino acids: CASSQVDILVYNEQFF.